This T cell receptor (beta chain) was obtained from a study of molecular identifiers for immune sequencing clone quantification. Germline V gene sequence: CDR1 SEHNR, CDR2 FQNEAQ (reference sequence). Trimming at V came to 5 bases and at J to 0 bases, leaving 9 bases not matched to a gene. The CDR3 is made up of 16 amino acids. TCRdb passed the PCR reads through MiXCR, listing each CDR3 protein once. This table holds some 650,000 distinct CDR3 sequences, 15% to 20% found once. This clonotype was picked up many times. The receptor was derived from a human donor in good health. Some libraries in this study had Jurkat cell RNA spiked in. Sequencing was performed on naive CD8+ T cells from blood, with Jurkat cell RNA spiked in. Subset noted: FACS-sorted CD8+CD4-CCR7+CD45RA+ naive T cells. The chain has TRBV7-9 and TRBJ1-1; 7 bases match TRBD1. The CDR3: CASSSGTAIMNTEAFF. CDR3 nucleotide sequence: TGTGCCAGCAGCAGTGGGACAGCAATCATGAACACTGAAGCTTTCTTT.